This is a list of T cell receptor beta chains from one sample in a study of blood T cell repertoires in COVID-19. Here immunoSEQ multiplex PCR was the method, and the copy in TCRdb shows in-frame clones only, minus some. Here the sample spans 200,000 to 300,000 clones, roughly 80% being singletons. The sample was peripheral blood. The receptors derive from a man of 80 years or more with acute or convalescent COVID-19. CDR3s include the opening cysteine and the closing phenylalanine or tryptophan. The order of the fields is D gene, J gene, V gene, clone size, CDR3 protein, CDR3 DNA. D genes are given only for firm matches. Some rows have no size entry. The others give once, few or many, or a class for an expanded clone.

>NA|TRBJ1-2|TRBV2|NA
CASGRNYGYTF
TGTGCCAGCGGGCGAAACTATGGCTACACCTTC
>NA|TRBJ1-1|TRBV2|NA
CASRTGGQGTEAFF
TGTGCCAGCAGGACGGGGGGCCAAGGCACTGAAGCTTTCTTT
>TRBD2|TRBJ2-2|TRBV5-1|NA
CASGHLAGGNTGELFF
TGCGCCAGCGGGCATCTAGCGGGAGGGAACACCGGGGAGCTGTTTTTT
>TRBD1|TRBJ2-3|TRBV4-1|NA
CASSPSRDRGSSTDTQYF
TGCGCCAGCAGCCCATCCCGGGACAGGGGCTCTAGCACAGATACGCAGTATTTT
>NA|TRBJ1-2|TRBV29-1|NA
CSVEEEGYTF
TGCAGCGTTGAAGAAGAGGGCTACACCTTC
>NA|TRBJ2-1|TRBV28|NA
CASSFGSDLVIEQFF
TGTGCCAGCAGTTTCGGGTCAGACCTAGTAATTGAGCAGTTCTTC
>TRBD1|TRBJ2-7|TRBV5-1|NA
CASSQGTGSSYEQYF
TGCGCCAGCAGCCAAGGGACAGGGAGCTCCTACGAGCAGTACTTC
>NA|TRBJ1-5|TRBV5-1|NA
CASSLGHNSNQPQHF
TGCGCCAGCAGCTTGGGGCATAATAGCAATCAGCCCCAGCATTTT
>TRBD1|TRBJ1-1|TRBV6-2/TRBV6-3|NA
CASSYRGQVGTEAFF
TGTGCCAGCAGTTACCGCGGACAGGTCGGCACTGAAGCTTTCTTT
>TRBD1|TRBJ1-2|TRBV9|NA
CASNPGQGVGGYTF
TGTGCCAGCAATCCGGGACAGGGGGTAGGCGGCTACACCTTC
>NA|TRBJ2-4|TRBV30|NA
CAWSPAGAGNIQYF
TGTGCCTGGAGTCCGGCAGGGGCAGGAAACATTCAGTACTTC
>TRBD1|TRBJ1-1|TRBV7-3|NA
CASSRQGFTEAFF
TGTGCCAGCAGCCGACAGGGGTTCACTGAAGCTTTCTTT
>NA|TRBJ1-2|TRBV9|NA
CASSVVGYGYTF
TGTGCCAGCAGCGTAGTCGGCTATGGCTACACCTTC
>NA|TRBJ1-5|TRBV19|once
CASSIARGSSNQPQHF
TGTGCCAGTAGTATAGCGAGGGGGTCCAGCAATCAGCCCCAGCATTTT
>NA|TRBJ2-1|TRBV6-6|NA
CASSYSVEGNEQFF
TGTGCCAGCAGTTACTCGGTGGAGGGAAATGAGCAGTTCTTC
>TRBD1|TRBJ1-5|TRBV6-1|NA
CASSARTGTPSNQPQHF
TGTGCCAGCAGTGCCCGGACAGGAACCCCTAGCAATCAGCCCCAGCATTTT
>TRBD1|TRBJ2-7|TRBV30|NA
CAWSSRDSKNEQYF
TGTGCCTGGAGTAGTCGGGACAGTAAGAACGAGCAGTACTTC
>NA|TRBJ2-7|TRBV18|NA
CASSPQDYEQYF
TGTGCCAGCTCACCTCAGGACTACGAGCAGTACTTC
>TRBD1|TRBJ2-1|TRBV29-1|NA
CSSLGTALYNEQFF
TGCAGCTCCCTAGGGACAGCACTCTACAATGAGCAGTTCTTC
>NA|TRBJ2-1|TRBV6-2/TRBV6-3|NA
CASSPAAALIPYNEQFF
TGTGCCAGCAGCCCGGCGGCAGCGTTGATTCCCTACAATGAGCAGTTCTTC
>NA|TRBJ2-7|TRBV5-1|once
CASSPEAGSYEQYF
TGCGCCAGCAGCCCTGAAGCCGGCTCCTACGAGCAGTACTTC
>NA|TRBJ2-7|TRBV27|NA
CASSLKVQDYEQYF
TGTGCCAGCAGTTTGAAGGTACAGGACTACGAGCAGTACTTC
>TRBD2|TRBJ2-2|TRBV10-3|few
CAISVGLAGGGTGELFF
TGTGCCATCAGTGTGGGACTAGCGGGAGGCGGGACCGGGGAGCTGTTTTTT
>TRBD1|TRBJ2-7|TRBV5-1|NA
CASTQTTGGPREQYF
TGCGCCAGCACCCAAACCACAGGGGGACCTCGCGAGCAGTACTTC
>TRBD1|TRBJ1-4|TRBV5-1|NA
CASSSSGTGGEKLFF
TGCGCCAGCAGCTCATCCGGGACAGGGGGCGAAAAACTGTTTTTT